This T cell receptor beta chain was sequenced in a study of T cell changes during pregnancy in multiple sclerosis. The CDR3 totals 15 residues. V lost 3 bases and J 10 bases, leaving 21 bases between the germline ends. The germline V gene encodes CDR1 MDHEN and CDR2 SYDVKM. Profiled with immunoSEQ multiplex PCR; TCRdb holds only in-frame clones, not every one. The sample contains fewer than 35,000 clones, about 93% of which appear only once. The chain combines TRBV28 with TRBJ1-1; D is perhaps TRBD1 (5 bases). The material was CD4+ T cells from peripheral blood mononuclear cells, obtained in the second trimester of pregnancy. The origin of this receptor is a female donor with multiple sclerosis, enrolled in a pregnancy study. In DNA form, the CDR3 reads TGTGCCAGCAGTTTTAGTTCAGGGATCTTAGTGCCAGCTTTCTTT. Its protein is CASSFSSGILVPAFF.